Below, 9 T cell receptor beta chains from the same sample are listed, as sequenced in a study of response to subunit inactivated influenza vaccine. TCRdb passed the RT-PCR reads through MiXCR, listing each CDR3 protein once. This table holds hundreds of thousands of distinct CDR3 sequences, around 13% found once. Sequenced here: PBMCs from blood, sampled less than 15 days before vaccination. The receptor set was obtained from a man between 45 and 60 years old who received an inactivated influenza vaccine.

In this sample, this clonotype turned up many times. The V call is TRBV2, the J call TRBJ1-5; D gene unclear. Germline CDR1 is SNHLY and CDR2 is FYNNEI. Trimming cost V 3 bases and J 3 bases, with 6 bases left between them. This CDR3 is built from 13 residues. The CDR3 DNA reads TGTGCCAGCAGTGACGAACTCAATCAGCCCCAGCATTTT. Its translation is CASSDELNQPQHF.

This chain links TRBV3-1 with TRBJ2-5; TRBD2 matches at 8 bases. The V gene's germline CDR1 is LGHDT and CDR2 YNNKEL (reference sequence). Losses at the gene ends were 1 base for V and 5 bases for J; bases not matched to a gene: 6. This CDR3 spans 15 amino acids. DNA of the CDR3: TGTGCCAGCAGCCAAGTCTCTAGCGGGTACGAGACCCAGTACTTC. Its protein product is CASSQVSSGYETQYF.

This clonotype was observed a handful of times. The V and J genes are TRBV28 and TRBJ1-1; D not certain. CDR3 length: 14 amino acids. The germline V gene encodes CDR1 MDHEN and CDR2 SYDVKM. V lost 8 bases to trimming and J lost 5 bases, with 18 bases between them. CDR3 nucleotide sequence: TGTGCCAGCCTACAAAGTGATCCGAGGACTGAAGCTTTCTTT. It yields the protein CASLQSDPRTEAFF.

This chain connects TRBV4-3 to TRBJ2-2; perhaps TRBD1 as D (5 bases). Germline V gene sequence: CDR1 LGHNA, CDR2 YSLEER. V was trimmed by 2 bases and J by 4 bases, leaving 11 bases between them. The CDR3 totals 15 residues. The CDR3 sequence: CASSQRPGSTGELFF. The DNA for the CDR3 is TGCGCCAGCAGCCAACGACCAGGGTCCACCGGGGAGCTGTTTTTT.

This clonotype was seen a few times. The chain carries TRBV4-1 and TRBJ1-1; D remains ambiguous. There are 15 residues in the CDR3. CDR1 is MGHRA and CDR2 is YSYEKL in the germline V gene. V was clipped by 1 base and J by 2 bases, with 11 bases between them. CDR3 coding DNA: TGCGCCAGCAGCCAAGTCTTTGGGAGAAACACTGAAGCTTTCTTT. Translating gives CASSQVFGRNTEAFF.

About this clonotype: A read error may account for a junction end that differs from germline. The J gene is TRBJ1-4, the V gene TRBV7-9; D remains ambiguous. This CDR3 has 16 residues. CDR1 is SEHNR, CDR2 FQNEAQ, per germline (reference sequence). The CDR3: CANSAGNPAFGEKLFF. CDR3 sequence (DNA): TGTGCCAACAGCGCCGGGAATCCCGCCTTTGGTGAAAAACTGTTTTTT.

This clonotype appeared a few times. V is TRBV5-1 and J is TRBJ2-2; TRBD1 matches 7 bases. CDR1 is SGHRS, CDR2 YFSETQ, per germline. V lost 6 bases, J lost 4 bases, and 6 bases stayed unmatched. This CDR3 is 14 amino acids long. As DNA, the CDR3 is TGCGCCAGCAAGGACAGGACAACCACCGGGGAGCTGTTTTTT. As protein: CASKDRTTTGELFF.

DNA for the CDR3: TGTGCCAGCAGCTTACCGGGGACAGGGGTTCTGAGGCAGTACTTC. As protein: CASSLPGTGVLRQYF. This chain uses TRBV11-2 with TRBJ2-7; 10 positions agree with TRBD1. The ends lost 2 bases at V and 9 bases at J; junction bases unmatched: 10. The germline V gene encodes CDR1 SGHAT and CDR2 FQNNGV. The CDR3 sequence is 15 residues long.

The table lists this clonotype with many counts. Here the CDR3 DNA reads TGCGCCAGCAGCACTAGCGGGAGTACAGATACGCAGTATTTT. Translated, it gives CASSTSGSTDTQYF. V usage is TRBV5-1 and J usage is TRBJ2-3; 11 nucleotides line up with TRBD2. V was clipped by 4 bases and J by 3 bases; unmatched bases: 1. Germline assignment: CDR1 SGHRS and CDR2 YFSETQ. This CDR3 has 14 amino acids.